This entry is about one T cell receptor (beta chain). Its antigen is still unknown. At one end the junction does not follow the germline gene, possibly because of a read error. This entry is derived from a study of post-analysis software for immune sequencing data. Overall study context: The courses of disease that were included comprised relapsing-remitting, secondary progressive and progressive-relapsing multiple sclerosis. General study points: Four or five TRBV segments, TRBV5-6, TRBV5-1 and TRBV20-1 among them, were found more frequent in patients than controls.

Germline assignment: CDR1 MNHNY and CDR2 SVGAGI (reference sequence). CDR3 length: 14 residues. TCR beta cDNA libraries included unique molecular identifiers. Yield was 500,000 to 600,000 cDNA molecules from around 1 to 9.1 million T cells. TCRdb re-derived calls from the PCR reads in MiXCR, one entry per CDR3 protein. The sample shows some 890,000 distinct CDR3 sequences, about 53% of them seen only once. This sequence joins TRBV6-6 and TRBJ2-1; a possible D gene is TRBD1 (5 bases). This receptor was taken from a girl aged 5-17 years with multiple sclerosis. Sequenced sample: blood. CDR3 DNA sequence: TGTGCCAGCACGTCGTGGGGCATAAGCAATGGGCAGTTCTTC. It is translated as CASTSWGISNGQFF.